This TCR beta chain is drawn from a study of T cell responses to AZD1222 COVID-19 vaccine. Germline loops: CDR1 SGHNT, CDR2 YYREEE (reference sequence). Deletions cut 4 bases from V and 5 bases from J, with 22 bases between. This CDR3 has 18 residues. Whole-study results and caveats: Two AZD1222 doses significantly raised spike-specific TCR breadth and depth over controls. Spike regions recognized by vaccine-associated CD4 TCRs spanned the protein, led by 160-218 and 743-854.

Regarding this clone: No antigen is known for it.

Some clones are missing from TCRdb's copy, which holds only in-frame ones; the method was immunoSEQ multiplex PCR. This table has roughly 65,000 clones, approximately 91% appearing once. The sample in question was peripheral blood, obtained on day 0 of AZD1222 vaccination. The source is an adult in good health. The rearrangement links TRBV5-4 to TRBJ1-6; D is undetermined. The CDR3 loop is CASSHLEGTRAHNSPLHF. In nucleotides, the CDR3 is TGTGCCAGCAGCCATCTGGAGGGAACGCGGGCTCATAATTCACCCCTCCACTTT.